Presented here are 22 T cell receptor beta chains from one specimen sequenced in a study of cytomegalovirus exposure and HLA in healthy donors. Amplification used 60 Vbeta primers and 13 Jbeta primers. Profiling relied on immunoSEQ multiplex PCR, and the TCRdb table lists in-frame clones only, not all of them. Of fewer than 100,000 clones in the sample, about 77% were seen once. The sequenced sample was PBMCs. Receptor source: a male donor in good health and CMV-seropositive.

This clone was recorded a few times. The V call is TRBV6-5, the J call TRBJ1-5; no firm D call. V was shortened by 5 bases and J by 4 bases, with 12 bases between the two germline ends. This CDR3 has 14 amino acids. In germline, CDR1 is MNHEY, CDR2 SVGAGI. For the CDR3, the DNA is TGTGCCAGCAGTCGCCTCGGGGAAAATCAGCCCCAGCATTTT. Translating gives CASSRLGENQPQHF.

The rearrangement joins TRBV27 to TRBJ2-1; possible D gene TRBD2, 6 bases. Trimming cost V 2 bases and J 10 bases, with 9 bases left between them. This CDR3 spans 12 amino acids. CDR1 is MNHEY, CDR2 SMNVEV, per germline (reference sequence). The CDR3 reads CASSLGGWEQFF. The DNA for the CDR3 is TGTGCCAGCAGTTTAGGAGGGTGGGAGCAGTTCTTC.

This clone was observed once. In DNA, the CDR3 is TGTGCCAGCAGTTTAGAAGAGGGACAGGTATCCCCTTATAGCAATCAGCCCCAGCATTTT. Residues: CASSLEEGQVSPYSNQPQHF. The chain is built from TRBV28 and TRBJ1-5; 8 positions match TRBD1. The CDR3 has 20 amino acids. Unmatched junction bases numbered 15, after V lost 2 bases and J lost 0 bases. Germline-derived CDR1 and CDR2 are MDHEN and SYDVKM.

The chain is built from TRBV27 and TRBJ2-7, with D perhaps TRBD1 (6 bases). CDR1 is MNHEY, CDR2 SMNVEV, per germline (reference sequence). Trimming shortened V by 4 bases and J by 3 bases, and 25 bases separated the two germline ends. CDR3 length: 18 residues. CDR3 nucleotides: TGTGCCAGCAGTTCCTATATGGGACCGACAGGAACTCTCTACGAGCAGTACTTC. This codes for CASSSYMGPTGTLYEQYF.

The chain is built from TRBV6-1 and TRBJ2-3, with unresolved D. Germline V gives CDR1 MNHNS, CDR2 SASEGT. Trimming took 4 bases from V and 4 from J, leaving 9 bases between them. The CDR3 contains 13 residues. Here the CDR3 DNA reads TGTGCCAGCAGTGCTACCCCGGCAGATACGCAGTATTTT. Encoded protein: CASSATPADTQYF.

This clone was observed a few times. The chain combines TRBV5-1 with TRBJ1-1; D may be TRBD1 (6 bases). Germline CDR1 is SGHRS and CDR2 is YFSETQ. CDR3 size: 16 residues. This CDR3 is CSQPVTGRGMNTEAFF. In DNA, the CDR3 is TGCTCTCAGCCCGTGACAGGAAGGGGTATGAACACTGAAGCTTTCTTT.

This chain joins TRBV5-8 and TRBJ1-5; tentatively, D is TRBD1 (6 bases). The germline V gene encodes CDR1 SGHTS and CDR2 YDEGEE. The CDR3 totals 15 residues. The V gene lost 4 bases and the J gene lost 4 bases, with 15 bases spanning the gap. This chain's CDR3 is CASSTTWTANQPQHF. The CDR3 DNA is TGTGCCAGCAGCACAACTTGGACAGCTAATCAGCCCCAGCATTTT.

The genes are TRBV4-1 and TRBJ1-1, with D hard to call. Trimming shortened V by 3 bases and J by 3 bases, and 8 bases separated the two germline ends. This CDR3 has 13 amino acids. CDR1 and CDR2 from the germline V gene are MGHRA and YSYEKL. The CDR3 region has the DNA TGCGCCAGCAGCCAGTGGGGAGACACTGAAGCTTTCTTT. Residues: CASSQWGDTEAFF.

J is TRBJ1-2 and V is TRBV6-5; D gene ambiguous. Germline CDR1 and CDR2: MNHEY and SVGAGI. V was pared by 4 bases and J by 3 bases, with 12 bases between. This CDR3 contains 14 residues. The CDR3 region is CASSCSISDYGYTF. The CDR3 DNA reads TGTGCCAGCAGTTGCTCGATATCAGACTATGGCTACACCTTC.

The V and J genes are TRBV7-9 and TRBJ2-7; 8 bases are shared with TRBD2. The CDR3 runs 12 residues. The germline gives CDR1 SEHNR, CDR2 FQNEAQ (reference sequence). Unmatched junction bases numbered 8, after V lost 5 bases and J lost 11 bases. The CDR3 nucleotides are TGTGCCAGCAGCCTCGAAGCGGGAGTCGAGTACTTC. Protein product: CASSLEAGVEYF.

CDR3 DNA sequence: TGTGCCAGCAGTTACTCGAGAGGGGGAACTGAAGCTTTCTTT. This translates into CASSYSRGGTEAFF. The J gene is TRBJ1-1, the V gene TRBV6-5; D is possibly TRBD1 (6 bases). Between the trimmed V and J ends, which lost 0 bases and 5 bases, there was a span of 10 bases. Germline V gene sequence: CDR1 MNHEY, CDR2 SVGAGI. The CDR3 covers 14 residues.

The V gene is TRBV5-1, the J gene TRBJ2-5; the D gene is possibly TRBD2 (6 bases). This CDR3 has 14 residues. Trimming shortened V by 3 bases and J by 3 bases, and 12 bases separated the two germline ends. Germline CDR1 SGHRS, CDR2 YFSETQ. The DNA of the CDR3 is TGCGCCAGCAGCTCCGCGCGGAGGGAAGAGACCCAGTACTTC. It translates to CASSSARREETQYF.

This clone showed up just a few times. The chain joins TRBV5-1 to TRBJ2-7, with 10 bases lining up with TRBD1. Trimming took 2 bases from V and 6 from J; bases not matched to a gene: 5. This CDR3 spans 14 amino acids. The germline gives CDR1 SGHRS, CDR2 YFSETQ. CDR3 DNA: TGCGCCAGCAGCTTAGGGACAGGGGCGAGCGAGCAGTACTTC. Translation gives CASSLGTGASEQYF.

The chain links TRBV2 to TRBJ1-6, with TRBD1 identical over 7 bases. Germline assignment: CDR1 SNHLY and CDR2 FYNNEI. With 7 bases clipped from V and 1 base from J, the junction kept 19 bases outside the gene matches. This CDR3 has 20 amino acids. The CDR3, as DNA: TGTGCCAGCAACCGCCGGGGCCAGACAGGGAGAAGGTCCTATAATTCACCCCTCCACTTT. As protein: CASNRRGQTGRRSYNSPLHF. The whole variable domain, remainder taken from reference TRBV2 and TRBJ1-6, is EPEVTQTPSHQVTQMGQEVILRCVPISNHLYFYWYRQILGQKVEFLVSFYNNEISEKSEIFDDQFSVERPDGSNFTLKIRSTKLEDSAMYFCASNRRGQTGRRSYNSPLHFGNGTRLTVT.

The chain joins TRBV11-2 to TRBJ2-5; D remains ambiguous. V dropped 7 bases and J dropped 3 bases, with 6 bases sitting between them. The CDR3 consists of 11 residues. CDR1 and CDR2 from the germline V gene are SGHAT and FQNNGV. CDR3 DNA: TGTGCCAGCACCCGTAAAGAGACCCAGTACTTC. Amino acids: CASTRKETQYF. Full variable domain (outside the CDR3, taken from reference TRBV11-2 and TRBJ2-5): EAGVAQSPRYKIIEKRQSVAFWCNPISGHATLYWYQQILGQGPKLLIQFQNNGVVDDSQLPKDRFSAERLKGVDSTLKIQPAKLEDSAVYLCASTRKETQYFGPGTRLLVL.

This chain connects TRBV27 to TRBJ1-4; no reliable D call. Per the germline V gene, CDR1 is MNHEY and CDR2 is SMNVEV (reference sequence). The CDR3 consists of 15 residues. V lost 0 bases to trimming and J lost 3 bases, with 8 bases between them. The CDR3 nucleotides read TGTGCCAGCAGTTTATCGAGGAACCCTAATGAAAAACTGTTTTTT. Translating it yields CASSLSRNPNEKLFF.

The chain combines TRBV9 with TRBJ2-7, with TRBD2 as a possible D gene (7 bases). The CDR3 has 15 amino acids. The V end was cut by 2 bases, the J end by 4 bases, with 16 bases between. The germline V gene encodes CDR1 SGDLS and CDR2 YYNGEE. CDR3 residues: CASSVSEGGAYEQYF. The DNA for the CDR3 is TGTGCCAGCAGCGTCAGTGAGGGGGGGGCGTACGAGCAGTACTTC.

The chain recombines TRBV23-1 with TRBJ1-2; TRBD1 aligns across 7 bases. TRBV23-1 is an ORF for which the function is uncertain. V shed 4 bases, J shed 5 bases, and the junction held 7 bases outside the gene matches. This CDR3 is built from 14 residues. The CDR3: CASSLRQGRYGYTF. Here the CDR3 DNA reads TGCGCCAGCAGTCTCCGACAGGGTAGGTATGGCTACACCTTC.

In regard to this clone: A read error may produce the germline difference seen at one junction end. The sample has other DNA sequences that encode this CDR3 too. The rearrangement links TRBV2 to TRBJ2-7; possibly TRBD2 for D (6 bases). The CDR3 length is 16 residues. From germline, CDR1 is SNHLY and CDR2 FYNNEI. CDR3 DNA sequence: TGTGCCAGCAGTGCGGAGGGGAGGTATTCTGGGAACGAGCAGTATTTC. It encodes CASSAEGRYSGNEQYF.

This clone was seen once. V gene TRBV10-3 combines with J gene TRBJ2-3; D is perhaps TRBD1 or TRBD2 (9 bases each). Deletions cut 2 bases from V and 4 bases from J, with 31 bases between. The CDR3 is 21 amino acids. Germline lookup yields CDR1 ENHRY and CDR2 SYGVKD. In DNA, the CDR3 is TGTGCCATCAGTGAGGCCGGACAGGGGATTTTAGCGGGAGTGGTCCCAGATACGCAGTATTTT. As protein: CAISEAGQGILAGVVPDTQYF.

Here the CDR3 DNA reads TGTGCCAGCAGCTTGGCCCTTCGTGGCCCAGAGACCCAGTACTTC. It yields the protein CASSLALRGPETQYF. This rearrangement joins TRBV5-8 to TRBJ2-5; unclear D gene. CDR3 length: 15 residues. The V end lost 0 bases, the J end lost 4 bases, and 13 bases lay between the germline ends. The germline V gene has CDR1 SGHTS and CDR2 YDEGEE. Full variable domain (missing parts from reference TRBV5-8 and TRBJ2-5): EAGVTQSPTHLIKTRGQQATLRCSPISGHTSVYWYQQALGLGLQFLLWYDEGEERNRGNFPPRFSGRQFPNYSSELNVNALELEDSALYLCASSLALRGPETQYFGPGTRLLVL.

In nucleotides, the CDR3 is TGCGCCAGCAGCTGGGGACAGGGATGGCACGAGCAGTACTTC. Translated, it gives CASSWGQGWHEQYF. The gene calls are TRBV5-1 and TRBJ2-7; 9 bases fit TRBD1. In germline, CDR1 is SGHRS, CDR2 YFSETQ. The ends lost 3 bases at V and 5 bases at J; junction bases unmatched: 6. CDR3 length: 14 residues.